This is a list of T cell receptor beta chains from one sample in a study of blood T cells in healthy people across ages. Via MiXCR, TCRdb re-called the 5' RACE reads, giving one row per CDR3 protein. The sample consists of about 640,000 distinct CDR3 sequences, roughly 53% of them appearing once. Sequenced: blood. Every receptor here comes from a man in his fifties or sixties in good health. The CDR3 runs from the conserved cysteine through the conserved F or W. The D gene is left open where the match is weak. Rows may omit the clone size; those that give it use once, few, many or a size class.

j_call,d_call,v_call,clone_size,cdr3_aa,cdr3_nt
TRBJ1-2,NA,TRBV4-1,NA,CASSQDRADYGYTF,TGCGCCAGCAGCCAAGACAGGGCGGACTATGGCTACACCTTC
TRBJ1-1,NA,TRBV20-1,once,CSAPTEAFF,TGCAGTGCACCCACTGAAGCTTTCTTT
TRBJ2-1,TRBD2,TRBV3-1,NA,CASSRSGGEGEQFF,TGTGCCAGCAGCCGCAGCGGGGGGGAGGGTGAGCAGTTCTTC
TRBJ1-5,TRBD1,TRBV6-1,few,CASRGQGGGVRNQPQHF,TGTGCCAGCAGAGGACAGGGCGGAGGGGTTCGTAATCAGCCCCAGCATTTT
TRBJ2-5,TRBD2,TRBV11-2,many,CASTTSGGVQETQYF,TGTGCCAGCACCACTAGCGGGGGGGTCCAAGAGACCCAGTACTTC
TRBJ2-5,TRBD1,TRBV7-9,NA,CASSFATGRETQYF,TGTGCCAGCAGCTTCGCGACAGGGCGTGAGACCCAGTACTTC
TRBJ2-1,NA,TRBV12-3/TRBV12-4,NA,CASSLAGLSPNEQFF,TGTGCCAGCAGTTTAGCCGGGCTCAGTCCCAATGAGCAGTTCTTC
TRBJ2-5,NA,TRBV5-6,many,CASSLEGGQETQYF,TGTGCCAGCAGCTTGGAAGGGGGCCAAGAGACCCAGTACTTC
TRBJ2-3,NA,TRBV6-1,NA,CASSGVRITDTQYF,TGTGCCAGCAGTGGGGTCAGAATCACAGATACGCAGTATTTT
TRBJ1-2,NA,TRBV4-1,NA,CASSQDDLHGYTF,TGCGCCAGCAGCCAAGATGACTTACATGGCTACACCTTC
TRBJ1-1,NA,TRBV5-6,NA,CASSRGTETEAFF,TGTGCCAGCAGCCGTGGGACGGAGACTGAAGCTTTCTTT
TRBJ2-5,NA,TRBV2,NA,CASSGQVLQETQYF,TGTGCCAGCAGTGGACAGGTTCTACAAGAGACCCAGTACTTC
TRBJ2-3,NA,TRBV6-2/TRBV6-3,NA,CASSYPGPDTQYF,TGTGCCAGCAGTTACCCAGGCCCAGATACGCAGTATTTT
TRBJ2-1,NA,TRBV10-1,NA,CASSEIQGNEQFF,TGCGCCAGCAGTGAGATCCAGGGCAATGAGCAGTTCTTC
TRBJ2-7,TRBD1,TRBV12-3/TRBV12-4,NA,CASSPRQGPGEQYF,TGTGCCAGCAGTCCTCGACAGGGCCCCGGCGAGCAGTACTTC
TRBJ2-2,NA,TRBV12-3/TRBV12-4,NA,CASSFLFGGELFF,TGTGCCAGCAGTTTTCTTTTCGGCGGGGAGCTGTTTTTT
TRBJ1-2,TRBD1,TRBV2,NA,CASSGDRGVSLGTF,TGTGCCAGCAGTGGGGACAGGGGGGTCTCCCTCGGCACCTTC
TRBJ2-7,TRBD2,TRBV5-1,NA,CASSLGLAGPFGEQYF,TGCGCCAGCAGCTTGGGACTAGCGGGACCCTTCGGGGAGCAGTACTTC
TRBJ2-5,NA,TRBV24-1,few,CATGDESTPEQYF,TGTGCCACAGGGGACGAGAGTACACCTGAGCAGTACTTC
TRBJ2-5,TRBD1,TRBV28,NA,CASSPGTGSEETQYF,TGTGCCAGCAGCCCCGGGACAGGGTCGGAAGAGACCCAGTACTTC
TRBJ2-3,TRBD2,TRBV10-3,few,CAISENISGGTDTQYF,TGTGCCATCAGTGAGAATATTAGCGGGGGTACAGATACGCAGTATTTT
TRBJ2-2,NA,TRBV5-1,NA,CASSPSLARGPGELFF,TGCGCCAGCAGCCCGTCACTAGCCCGGGGTCCCGGGGAGCTGTTTTTT
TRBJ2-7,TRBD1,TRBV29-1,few,CSVVEQGGPYEQYF,TGCAGCGTTGTAGAACAAGGGGGCCCCTACGAGCAGTACTTC